The clone carrying this T cell receptor (beta chain) was detected a few times. The antigen is undetermined. The CDR3 runs to 12 residues. V lost 5 bases and J lost 8; bases outside the gene matches: 5. The germline CDR1 and CDR2 sequences are GTSNPN and SVGIG (reference sequence). These data belong to a study of T cell repertoires in ileal Crohn's disease. In the study overall: About half of patients got postoperative therapy: around ten thiopurines, some 19 anti-TNF. Study-wide findings and caveats: Sorted CD8 T cells held more high-frequency clones than CD4.

Here immunoSEQ multiplex PCR was the method, and the copy in TCRdb shows in-frame clones only, minus some. This sample has thousands of clones, with approximately 83% found just once. Sequences were obtained from ileal tissue. The origin of this receptor is an adult with Crohn's disease. The chain has TRBV30 and TRBJ1-4; 7 bases map to TRBD1. CDR3 in DNA: TGTGCCTGGGAGGACAGGAGGGAAAAACTGTTTTTT. Translation gives CAWEDRREKLFF.